Here is one T cell receptor beta chain with its context. Germline-derived CDR1 and CDR2 are SGHRS and YFSETQ. The CDR3 is made up of 16 amino acids. Trimming took 4 bases from V and 3 from J, leaving 20 bases between them. Assay: immunoSEQ multiplex PCR; the TCRdb copy retains only in-frame clones and omits some. The sample has almost 15,000 clones; about 70% are singletons. The entry originates in a study of T cells after somatic rescue of genetic block. Sequencing used peripheral blood mononuclear cells (PBMCs). This TCR derives from a man between 18 and 35 years old. The J gene is TRBJ2-7, the V gene TRBV5-1; D might be TRBD2 (7 bases). The CDR3 DNA reads as TGCGCCAGCAGCCCCGGTGGGTCGGGGGGCATCTACGAGCAGTACTTC. This codes for CASSPGGSGGIYEQYF.